A single sample is the source of the 28 T cell receptor beta chains below, sequenced in a study of cytomegalovirus exposure and HLA in healthy donors (dated by TCRdb to the late 2010s). Library prep was done by the immunoSEQ multiplex PCR assay. For the multiplex PCR, a mixture combining 60 forward primers for TCR Vbeta segments and 13 reverse primers for TCR Jbeta segments was used. This immuneACCESS table, as held by TCRdb, lists in-frame sequences with V and J called but not all clones. Of the missing ones, under half trace to an unresolved V gene in checked studies; the others have no known cause. This sample lists about 200,000 clones; 70% to 85% were detected once. Roughly 0.098% of the sample is in the top ten clones. Sequenced: PBMCs. These receptor sequences come from a boy aged 2 to 9 in good health and CMV-seronegative.

The CDR3 region has the DNA TGCGCCAGCAGCCAAGATGGGGCTAACGAGCAGTACTTC. It encodes CASSQDGANEQYF. The chain employs TRBV4-3 and TRBJ2-7, with D tentatively TRBD1 (5 bases). Germline CDR1 and CDR2: LGHNA and YSLEER. The CDR3 covers 13 residues. V lost 0 bases to trimming and J lost 5 bases, with 8 bases between them.

This clone appeared a few times. The chain employs TRBV20-1 and TRBJ2-7, with D tentatively TRBD2 (5 bases). This CDR3 spans 11 amino acids. Germline CDR1 DFQATT, CDR2 SNEGSKA (reference sequence). V lost 3 bases to trimming and J lost 3 bases, with 6 bases between them. Here the CDR3 reads CSASRDYEQYF. CDR3 nucleotides: TGCAGTGCTAGCCGGGACTACGAGCAGTACTTC.

This clone was seen a handful of times. The chain carries TRBV6-5 and TRBJ2-7; TRBD1 aligns across 9 bases. The CDR3 has 15 residues. Trimming removed 0 bases from V and 5 bases from J; junction bases left unmatched: 5. CDR1 is MNHEY, CDR2 SVGAGI, per germline. This chain's CDR3 is CASSYSRDRVDEQYF. The DNA for the CDR3 is TGTGCCAGCAGTTACTCCCGGGACAGGGTTGACGAGCAGTACTTC.

The chain recombines TRBV4-2 with TRBJ1-2; D remains ambiguous. The CDR3 sequence is 14 residues long. Trimming removed 1 base at V and 6 bases at J, with 12 bases between. Germline-derived CDR1 and CDR2 are LGHNA and YNFKEQ. CDR3 nucleotides: TGTGCCAGCAGCCAAGTGGACTCACGGGATGGCTACACCTTC. Translated: CASSQVDSRDGYTF.

This clone was found once. This chain links TRBV5-4 with TRBJ2-5; TRBD1 aligns across 7 bases. This CDR3 has 13 amino acids. The ends lost 4 bases at V and 4 bases at J; junction bases unmatched: 4. CDR1 and CDR2 from the germline V gene are SGHNT and YYREEE (reference sequence). The CDR3 DNA reads TGTGCCAGCAGCCTACAGGGGAGAGAGACCCAGTACTTC. Its protein is CASSLQGRETQYF.

The V call is TRBV11-3, the J call TRBJ1-2; a possible D gene is TRBD1 (5 bases). The CDR3 spans 19 residues. Germline assignment: CDR1 SGHNT and CDR2 YENEEA. Trimming took 5 bases from V and 1 from J, leaving 26 bases between them. For the CDR3, the DNA is TGTGCCAGCAGCGCGGTTCGGGGCCGGGGTATGGGAGGTAACTATGGCTACACCTTC. This codes for CASSAVRGRGMGGNYGYTF.

Remarks on this clone: The junction shows a germline mismatch at one end, possibly a read error. V gene TRBV7-7 combines with J gene TRBJ1-4; tentative D call: TRBD1 (6 bases). CDR3 length equals 14 residues. From germline, CDR1 is SSHAT and CDR2 FNYEAQ (reference sequence). The CDR3 nucleotides read TGTGCTAGCAGCCACGGGGGGCCCAATGAAAAACTGTTTTTT. Translation: CASSHGGPNEKLFF. The full variable domain, rest sourced from reference TRBV7-7 and TRBJ1-4, is GAGVSQSPRYKVTKRGQDVTLRCDPISSHATLYWYQQALGQGPEFLTYFNYEAQPDKSGLPSDRFSAERPEGSISTLTIQRTEQRDSAMYRCASSHGGPNEKLFFGSGTQLSVL.

The chain combines TRBV6-1 with TRBJ1-1; D unclear. The germline V and J ends were trimmed by 0 bases and 4 bases, with 6 bases remaining between them. The CDR3 is 13 residues long. Germline V lookup: CDR1 MNHNS, CDR2 SASEGT. CDR3 nucleotide sequence: TGTGCCAGCAGTGAAGCTCGGGGCACTGAAGCTTTCTTT. This gives the protein CASSEARGTEAFF.

The chain uses TRBV6-5 and TRBJ2-1; D gene ambiguous. Trimming left V 5 bases short and J 15 bases short, with 17 bases between. Per the germline V gene, CDR1 is MNHEY and CDR2 is SVGAGI. This CDR3 region has 12 residues. CDR3 loop: CASSTSHFTGFF. In nucleotides, the CDR3 is TGTGCCAGCAGTACCTCGCACTTTACGGGGTTCTTC.

The V gene is TRBV30, the J gene TRBJ1-1; 9 bases agree with TRBD1. CDR3 length: 14 residues. With 2 bases clipped from V and 3 bases from J, the junction kept 4 bases outside the gene matches. Per germline, CDR1 GTSNPN and CDR2 SVGIG (reference sequence). The CDR3 here is CAWSRGQGYTEAFF. The CDR3 region has the DNA TGTGCCTGGAGTCGAGGACAGGGGTACACTGAAGCTTTCTTT.

The V call is TRBV28, the J call TRBJ2-5, with 7 positions matching TRBD1. CDR1 is MDHEN, CDR2 SYDVKM, per germline. The CDR3 spans 16 residues. Trimming cost V 6 bases and J 0 bases; bases outside gene matches: 10. CDR3 residues: CASSPTAGGNQETQYF. In DNA, the CDR3 is TGTGCCAGCAGCCCTACCGCAGGGGGTAACCAAGAGACCCAGTACTTC.

The count of this clone is one. The V call is TRBV6-5, the J call TRBJ1-2; D is unclear. The CDR3 has 13 residues. V gave up 2 bases and J gave up 2 bases, with 6 bases separating them. The germline CDR1 and CDR2 sequences are MNHEY and SVGAGI. CDR3 in amino acids: CASSYGRNYGYTF. CDR3 coding DNA: TGTGCCAGCAGTTACGGGCGAAACTATGGCTACACCTTC.

The J gene is TRBJ2-5, the V gene TRBV6-5; D may be TRBD1 (6 bases). This CDR3 has 12 residues. Germline CDR1 MNHEY, CDR2 SVGAGI. Trimming took 6 bases from V and 5 from J, leaving 10 bases between them. The CDR3 is CASSGTSETQYF. The CDR3 region has the DNA TGTGCCAGCAGCGGGACATCTGAGACCCAGTACTTC.

The chain links TRBV7-8 to TRBJ2-1; D possibly corresponds to TRBD2 (5 bases). V shed 5 bases and J shed 5 bases, with 13 bases lying between them. Germline V gives CDR1 SGHVS, CDR2 FQNEAQ. The length of the CDR3 is 14 residues. This CDR3 is CASSRSDSHNEQFF. The CDR3 DNA reads as TGTGCCAGCAGCCGTTCGGACTCACACAATGAGCAGTTCTTC.

The chain joins TRBV5-1 to TRBJ1-5; unclear D gene. From germline, CDR1 is SGHRS and CDR2 YFSETQ. With 4 bases removed from V and 1 base from J, the gap between germline ends came to 12 bases. CDR3 size: 15 residues. For the CDR3, the DNA is TGCGCCAGCAGCCTGGGATACTCGAGCAATCAGCCCCAGCATTTT. Translating gives CASSLGYSSNQPQHF.

Turning to this clone: An end of the junction does not agree with germline; a read error may underlie this. The V and J genes are TRBV4-2 and TRBJ2-7; no reliable D call. Per germline, CDR1 LGHNA and CDR2 YNFKEQ. The CDR3 loop spans 14 amino acids. For the CDR3, the DNA is TGTGCCAGTAGCCTCTACCCCGATGGTCGGGAGCAGTACTTC. Translating it yields CASSLYPDGREQYF.

The chain employs TRBV7-2 and TRBJ1-2; TRBD1 matches 11 bases. Losses at the gene ends were 5 bases for V and 7 bases for J; bases not matched to a gene: 3. The CDR3 length is 13 residues. Germline lookup yields CDR1 SGHTA and CDR2 FQGNSA. CDR3 sequence reads: CASSPGQGVGYTF. The CDR3 DNA reads TGTGCCAGCAGCCCGGGACAGGGGGTTGGCTACACCTTC.

This clone came up a few times. CDR3 DNA: TGTGCCAGCAGTTACTGGGGGACAGGGAAAGGGCAGCCCCAGCATTTT. Amino acids: CASSYWGTGKGQPQHF. The chain couples TRBV6-5 to TRBJ1-5; the match to TRBD1 covers 9 bases. V was clipped by 1 base and J by 7 bases; unmatched bases: 8. This CDR3 comprises 16 residues. The germline V gene encodes CDR1 MNHEY and CDR2 SVGAGI.

This chain joins TRBV7-3 and TRBJ1-2, with a tentative D call TRBD1 (5 bases). CDR1 and CDR2 from the germline V gene are SGHTA and FQGTGA. V shed 1 base and J shed 5 bases, with 8 bases lying between them. CDR3 length: 13 amino acids. The CDR3 sequence: CASSLNGGYGYTF. In nucleotides, the CDR3 is TGTGCCAGCAGCTTAAATGGGGGGTATGGCTACACCTTC.

The V call is TRBV5-1, the J call TRBJ1-4, with a tentative D call TRBD1 (6 bases). V was cut by 0 bases and J by 8 bases, with 14 bases left in between. The CDR3 sequence is 15 residues long. Germline values: CDR1 SGHRS, CDR2 YFSETQ. In nucleotides, the CDR3 is TGCGCCAGCAGCTTGGTTGCAGGGGCGGAAGAAAAACTGTTTTTT. Translation: CASSLVAGAEEKLFF. The full variable domain, rest sourced from reference TRBV5-1 and TRBJ1-4, is KAGVTQTPRYLIKTRGQQVTLSCSPISGHRSVSWYQQTPGQGLQFLFEYFSETQRNKGNFPGRFSGRQFSNSRSEMNVSTLELGDSALYLCASSLVAGAEEKLFFGSGTQLSVL.

The V and J genes are TRBV7-8 and TRBJ2-1; D unresolved. CDR3 size: 12 residues. Between the trimmed V and J ends, which lost 8 bases and 5 bases, there was a span of 10 bases. CDR1 SGHVS and CDR2 FQNEAQ come from the germline V gene. The CDR3, as DNA: TGTGCCAGCCCGGGTGCCAACAATGAGCAGTTCTTC. Translation: CASPGANNEQFF.

The V gene is TRBV29-1, the J gene TRBJ2-2, with D possibly TRBD1 on 5 matching bases. The CDR3 is made up of 13 amino acids. V dropped 4 bases and J dropped 5 bases, with 11 bases sitting between them. Germline assignment: CDR1 SQVTM and CDR2 ANQGSEA. In DNA form, the CDR3 reads TGCAGCGTTGGACAGTTGAGAACCGGGGAGCTGTTTTTT. Its protein product is CSVGQLRTGELFF.

The rearrangement uses TRBV7-2 and TRBJ1-2; tentatively, D is TRBD1 (6 bases). CDR1 SGHTA and CDR2 FQGNSA come from the germline V gene. The CDR3 covers 14 residues. Trimming left V 4 bases short and J 0 bases short, with 9 bases between. In DNA, the CDR3 is TGTGCCAGCAGCTCAAACAGGGCTAACTATGGCTACACCTTC. As protein: CASSSNRANYGYTF.

The CDR3 region is CASSLPGQGGNQPQHF. The CDR3 DNA follows: TGTGCCAGCAGCTTACCGGGACAGGGAGGCAATCAGCCCCAGCATTTT. The rearrangement joins TRBV7-8 to TRBJ1-5; 9 positions match TRBD1. The CDR3 consists of 16 residues. The germline V gene has CDR1 SGHVS and CDR2 FQNEAQ. Trimming took 2 bases from V and 2 from J; bases not matched to a gene: 4.

The rearrangement uses TRBV7-2 and TRBJ2-5; 8 nucleotides match TRBD1. Germline trimming cut 5 bases from V and 5 bases from J; bases unmatched to any gene: 7. Looked up from germline, CDR1 is SGHTA and CDR2 is FQGNSA. The CDR3 covers 14 residues. DNA of the CDR3: TGTGCCAGCAGCCCCGACAGGGGAGGTGAGACCCAGTACTTC. Translating gives CASSPDRGGETQYF.

In DNA, the CDR3 is TGCAGCGTTAAGGGACAGGGCCCTGTCGGCTACACCTTC. It translates to CSVKGQGPVGYTF. The gene calls are TRBV29-1 and TRBJ1-2; 9 bases are shared with TRBD1. V trimming: 5 bases; J trimming: 8 bases; junction bases outside the gene matches: 9. The length of the CDR3 is 13 residues. Germline values: CDR1 SQVTM, CDR2 ANQGSEA.

The J gene is TRBJ2-5, the V gene TRBV4-1; maybe TRBD2 (6 bases). The CDR3 contains 16 residues. V shed 4 bases and J shed 5 bases, with 20 bases lying between them. Germline CDR1 is MGHRA and CDR2 is YSYEKL. The CDR3 reads CASSRMEGSSRETQYF. The CDR3 DNA is TGCGCCAGCAGCCGCATGGAGGGGTCCTCGAGGGAGACCCAGTACTTC.

The chain recombines TRBV10-1 with TRBJ1-2, with D possibly TRBD1 on 5 matching bases. Germline assignment: CDR1 WNHNN and CDR2 SYGVQD (reference sequence). Trimming cost V 9 bases and J 1 base, with 9 bases left between them. The CDR3 sequence is 12 residues long. The CDR3 sequence: CARQVCNYGYTF. CDR3 DNA sequence: TGCGCCAGACAGGTTTGTAACTATGGCTACACCTTC.